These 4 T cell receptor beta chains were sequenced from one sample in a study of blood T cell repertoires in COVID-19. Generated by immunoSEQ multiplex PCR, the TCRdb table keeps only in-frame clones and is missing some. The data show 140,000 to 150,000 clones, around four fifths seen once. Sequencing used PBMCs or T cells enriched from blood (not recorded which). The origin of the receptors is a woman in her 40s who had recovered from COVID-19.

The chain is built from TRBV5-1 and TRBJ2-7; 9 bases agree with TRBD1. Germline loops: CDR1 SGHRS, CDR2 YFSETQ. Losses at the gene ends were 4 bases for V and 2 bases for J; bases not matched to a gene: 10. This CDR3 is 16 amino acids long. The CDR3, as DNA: TGCGCCAGCAGCCCCAGCCCGGGACAGGGAACCTACGAGCAGTACTTC. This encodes CASSPSPGQGTYEQYF.

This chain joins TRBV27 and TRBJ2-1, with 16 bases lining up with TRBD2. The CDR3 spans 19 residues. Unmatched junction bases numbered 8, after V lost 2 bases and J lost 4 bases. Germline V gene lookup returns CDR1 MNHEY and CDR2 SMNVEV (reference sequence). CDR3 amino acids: CASSLPGLAGGRVYNEQFF. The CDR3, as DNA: TGTGCCAGCAGTTTACCGGGACTAGCGGGAGGGCGGGTTTACAATGAGCAGTTCTTC.

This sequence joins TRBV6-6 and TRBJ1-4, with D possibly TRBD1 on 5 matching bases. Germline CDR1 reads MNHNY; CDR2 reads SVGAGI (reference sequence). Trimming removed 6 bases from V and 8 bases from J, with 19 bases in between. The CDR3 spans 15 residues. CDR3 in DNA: TGTGCCAGCAGAACCTCCGACAGTCTTCGGGAAAAACTGTTTTTT. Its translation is CASRTSDSLREKLFF.

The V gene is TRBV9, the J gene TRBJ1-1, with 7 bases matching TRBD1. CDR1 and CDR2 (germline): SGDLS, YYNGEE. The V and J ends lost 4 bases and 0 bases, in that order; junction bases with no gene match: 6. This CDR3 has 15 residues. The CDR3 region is CASSPRQGVNTEAFF. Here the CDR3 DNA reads TGTGCCAGCAGCCCCCGCCAGGGGGTGAACACTGAAGCTTTCTTT.